The T cell receptor beta chain under discussion was sequenced for a study of human T cells and chemical hapten exposure. Trimming shortened V by 2 bases and J by 2 bases, and 16 bases separated the two germline ends. The CDR3 totals 17 residues. The germline CDR1 and CDR2 sequences are MDHEN and SYDVKM. In TCRdb, the RACE reads were re-called with MiXCR into one record per CDR3 protein. The table includes some 90,000 distinct CDR3 sequences, about 11% detected once. This sample's time point: patch test 3, about 24 weeks after DPC sensitization. Treatment specified: therapeutic diphenylcyclopropenone sensitization with weekly scalp DPC. This clonotype was observed many times.

Specimen: whole blood, collected in connection with sensitization to the hapten diphenylcyclopropenone (DPC). This chain joins TRBV28 and TRBJ1-5, with a possible D match to TRBD1 (5 bases). The receptor comes from a woman aged 25 to 39 with alopecia areata. Some clones in this sample may be carry-over from other donors' samples. CDR3 coding DNA: TGTGCCAGCAGTTTACCACCCAGGGAGGGCGGCAATCAGCCCCAGCATTTT. Its translation is CASSLPPREGGNQPQHF.